This T cell receptor beta chain was sequenced during a study of blood T cell repertoires in COVID-19. Study details: T cells, B-cell-depleted T cells, or PBMCs provided the cDNA or gDNA that served as material.

The CDR3 consists of 14 residues. In germline, CDR1 is SGHTA, CDR2 FQGNSA. The V and J ends lost 1 base and 5 bases, in that order; junction bases with no gene match: 4. Original analysis: Reference gene primer amplification gave nucleated cell count estimates. TCRdb's copy holds only in-frame clones and misses some; the assay was immunoSEQ multiplex PCR. D and trimming come from the DNA, and the V and J calls and clone size come from that table. The sample has 200,000 to 250,000 clones, 75% to 90% seen once. The chain uses TRBV7-2 and TRBJ2-7; 8 bases fit TRBD2. Sample: PBMCs or T cells enriched from blood (not recorded which). The receptor comes from a woman aged 40 to 50 with acute COVID-19. In DNA form, the CDR3 reads TGTGCCAGCAGCTTAGTAGCGGGGACCCACGAGCAGTACTTC. It is translated as CASSLVAGTHEQYF.